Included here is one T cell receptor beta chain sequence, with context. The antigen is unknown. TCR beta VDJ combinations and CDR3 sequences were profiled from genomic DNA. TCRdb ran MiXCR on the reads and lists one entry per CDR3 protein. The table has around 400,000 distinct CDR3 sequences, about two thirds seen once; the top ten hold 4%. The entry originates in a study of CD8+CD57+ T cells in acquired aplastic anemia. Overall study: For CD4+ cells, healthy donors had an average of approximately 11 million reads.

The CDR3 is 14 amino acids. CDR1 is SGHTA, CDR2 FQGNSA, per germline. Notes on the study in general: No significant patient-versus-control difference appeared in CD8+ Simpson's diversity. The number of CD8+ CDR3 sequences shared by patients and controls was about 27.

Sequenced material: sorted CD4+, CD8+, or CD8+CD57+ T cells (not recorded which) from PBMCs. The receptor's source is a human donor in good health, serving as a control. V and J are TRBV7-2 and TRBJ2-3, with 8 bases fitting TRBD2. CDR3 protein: CAMSPGGAINTQYF. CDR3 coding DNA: TGTGCGATGAGCCCCGGGGGGGCTATAAATACGCAGTATTTT.